This T cell receptor beta chain was found in a study of early T cells in non-severe SARS-CoV-2 infection (dated by TCRdb to about 2021). For context, the study as a whole: Because TCR sequencing relied on bulk RNA taken from unsorted whole blood, pairing of alpha and beta chains was not possible.

A case-control design nested within a healthcare worker cohort in London, UK, was used, with weekly nasopharyngeal swab PCR tests and blood sampling performed. Healthcare workers were recruited during the week of the UK lockdown, between 23 and 31 March 2020, and followed weekly for up to about 15 weeks. Many counts were recorded for this clonotype. There is no known antigen for this receptor. No clone much larger than this one lies a single base away; base qualities are absent. Overall study outcomes, separate from this receptor: VDJdb matching was skewed toward anti-spike CD8 responses and likely underestimated virus-specific expansions by missing private and CD4 specificities.

Library generation was performed with 5' RACE. Sequencing was carried out with a NextSeq 500. To correct for sequencing error and PCR bias, the TCR library protocol tagged individual cDNA molecules with unique molecular identifiers. Sequencing covered both TCR alpha and beta chains, and within each sample the abundances of alpha and beta sequences were tightly co-correlated. Per the authors' processing: Decombinator V4 was used to annotate TCR sequences for V gene, J gene and CDR3. Expanded TCRs were defined as changing significantly between any two time points under a Poisson model with p below 0.0001. TCR abundances were normalised to the total number of TCRs sequenced per sample and expressed as counts per million. MAIT TCRs were defined by TRAV1-2 paired with TRAJ12, TRAJ20 or TRAJ33, and iNKT TCRs by TRAV10 paired with TRAJ18. VDJdb, accessed 1 November 2021, was searched for CMV, EBV and SARS-CoV-2 annotated TCRs, with TCRs annotated for multiple antigens excluded. The public reads were reprocessed in TCRdb via fastp at Q25 and MiXCR, keeping in-frame beta chains. Rows merge per CDR3 protein into single entries with the most common DNA and genes. TCRdb assigned the V and J calls; the authors' analysis was not used. Recorded for this sample are tens of thousands of distinct CDR3 sequences; 9% of them occurred a single time. In total, the top ten clones hold about 12% of the sample.

The CDR3 measures 15 amino acids from cysteine to phenylalanine. Just the 45-base CDR3 DNA is kept, in frame starting at base 1. Per the germline V gene, MNHNS is the CDR1 and SASEGT is the CDR2. The germline ends are 6 bases apart after V is trimmed by 1 base and J by 0 bases. Sequencing was done on a sample of whole blood. This clonotype was sampled from an adult who was a healthcare worker with PCR-confirmed SARS-CoV-2 infection or an uninfected control (not recorded which). This chain is built from TRBV6-1 and TRBJ2-2; the D gene lacks a confident call. In nucleotide form, the sequence is TGTGCCAGCAGTGAAGGGACGGCGAACACCGGGGAGCTGTTTTTT. Its protein product is CASSEGTANTGELFF.